This T cell receptor beta chain was observed in a study of OX40 agonist ivuxolimab in advanced cancers. About the research overall: Each patient was given ivuxolimab into a vein every 2 weeks, at 0.01 to 10 mg/kg.

Assay used: immunoSEQ multiplex PCR; TCRdb lists only in-frame clones, some missing. The sample includes 50,000 to 75,000 clones, about 85% of them seen just once. Notes on the study in general: Individuals who were partial responders at 0.1-3.0 mg/kg had clonal expansion that ranked among the lowest. Both CD4+ and CD8+ T cell populations in blood had undergone clonal expansion by week 6 at 0.1 to 3.0 mg/kg. Among some nonresponders, normalized T-cell clonal expansion was also low.

Germline V gene data show CDR1 as SEHNR and CDR2 as FQNEAQ (reference sequence). The V end was cut by 2 bases, the J end by 1 base, with 5 bases between. The CDR3 consists of 13 residues. In the case of this clone: As yet, its antigen is unknown.

Here the sequenced sample was CD4+ or CD8+ T cells sorted from blood, taken in a trial of the OX40 agonist ivuxolimab. The TCR was taken from an adult with an advanced solid tumor such as melanoma, head and neck, liver or kidney cancer. The chain employs TRBV7-9 and TRBJ2-5, with D unresolved. CDR3 in DNA: TGTGCCAGCAGCTTAAACAGCCAAGAGACCCAGTACTTC. It translates to CASSLNSQETQYF.